In this sample, the clone carrying this T cell receptor (beta chain) turned up many times. Its specificity is not known. MiXCR, applied by TCRdb to the 5' RACE reads, yields one record per CDR3 protein. The data contain 200,000 to 250,000 distinct CDR3 sequences, about 7.3% of them singletons. The trim removed 3 bases at V and 1 base at J, leaving 12 bases unmatched. The CDR3 loop spans 17 amino acids. Germline V gene sequence: CDR1 SGDLS, CDR2 YYNGEE. The sample belongs to a study of CD8 T cells in ankylosing spondylitis. Study-level points and caveats: Roughly eight highly homologous variants made up a TCR beta motif that seemed to typify ankylosing spondylitis blood.

This TCR was sampled from a male donor with ankylosing spondylitis. The sequenced material came from blood, either unsorted or a sorted T cell fraction (not recorded which). The V and J genes are TRBV9 and TRBJ1-1; 7 nucleotides match TRBD1. The CDR3 DNA reads as TGTGCCAGCAGCGCGAGACAGGGACCGTCCCCGAACACTGAAGCTTTCTTT. Protein sequence: CASSARQGPSPNTEAFF.